This T cell receptor (beta chain) was identified in a study of cytomegalovirus exposure and HLA in healthy donors. The study's findings and limits: The Asian-associated ancestry cluster reportedly had fewer N-insertions than the 666-donor mean in a later analysis. Several of the most significant clusters appeared, in a later analysis, to be linked to common viral pathogens. High sensitivity and specificity were reportedly achieved when the classifier diagnosed cytomegalovirus status. The study assumed roughly uniform donor sequencing depth for presence/absence analyses.

Concerning this clone itself: Its antigen is not known.

V gave up 6 bases and J gave up 0 bases, with 15 bases separating them. The CDR3 runs 16 residues. Germline V gene sequence: CDR1 SEHNR, CDR2 FQNEAQ (reference sequence). The study ran its PCR with 60 Vbeta and 13 Jbeta primers. Libraries were prepared by immunoSEQ multiplex PCR; TCRdb keeps only in-frame clonotypes and omits some of them. This table has 100,000 to 150,000 clones, just under 80% appearing once. The rearrangement uses TRBV7-9 and TRBJ1-3; D is uncertain. The source material was PBMCs. The receptor was isolated from a young man in good health and CMV-seronegative. The DNA for the CDR3 is TGTGCCAGCAGAGTAGGACGGGGATCCTCTGGAAACACCATATATTTT. It codes for CASRVGRGSSGNTIYF.